This T cell receptor beta chain was found in a study of control samples from healthy donors and cancer patients. The V and J ends lost 2 bases and 5 bases, in that order; junction bases with no gene match: 5. Germline assignment: CDR1 SGHDT and CDR2 YYEEEE. CDR3 length: 14 amino acids. Measured with immunoSEQ multiplex PCR; TCRdb has only the in-frame clones, and not every one. The table shows about 98,000 clones, with 79% occurring only once. Sequencing was carried out using blood. J is TRBJ1-1 and V is TRBV5-6; 8 bases align to TRBD1. This TCR was recovered from a woman aged 25 to 39 in good health. The chain's CDR3 is CASSFRGRGTEAFF. As DNA, the CDR3 is TGTGCCAGCAGCTTCAGGGGGCGAGGGACTGAAGCTTTCTTT.